The 4 T cell receptor beta chains below all came from one sample that was sequenced in a study of blood T cells in healthy people across ages. The authors ran a second PCR of about 6 to 11 cycles using a sample-barcoded 5' primer and a J-beta primer mix. TCRdb processed the 5' RACE reads anew with MiXCR; each CDR3 protein has one entry. Among about 570,000 distinct CDR3 sequences listed, approximately 30% were seen once. Sequencing was performed on blood. These receptor sequences come from a woman in her seventies in good health.

In its sample, this clonotype was seen a few times. This chain connects TRBV7-8 to TRBJ2-3, with a tentative D call TRBD1 (6 bases). The CDR3 extends over 14 amino acids. Germline assignment: CDR1 SGHVS and CDR2 FQNEAQ. The V and J ends lost 6 bases and 2 bases respectively, with 12 bases between them. The CDR3 coding sequence is TGTGCCAGCAGTTTGCAGGGGCACACAGATACGCAGTATTTT. It translates to CASSLQGHTDTQYF.

V and J are TRBV13 and TRBJ2-2; D remains unclear. Trimming pared 5 bases from V and 5 bases from J, leaving 12 bases between. Germline lookup yields CDR1 PRHDT and CDR2 FYEKMQ (reference sequence). This CDR3 is built from 14 residues. CDR3 DNA sequence: TGTGCCAGCAGCCACTCCAGGTTAACCGGGGAGCTGTTTTTT. Its protein is CASSHSRLTGELFF.

This chain uses TRBV3-1 with TRBJ2-1; D possibly corresponds to TRBD2 (6 bases). In germline, CDR1 is LGHDT, CDR2 YNNKEL (reference sequence). V lost 0 bases to trimming and J lost 15 bases, with 12 bases between them. The CDR3 covers 12 residues. CDR3 residues: CASSQDRGRPFF. CDR3 in DNA: TGTGCCAGCAGCCAAGATCGAGGGAGGCCGTTCTTC.

This clonotype was seen only a few times. The chain joins TRBV10-3 to TRBJ2-5, with D possibly matching TRBD2 (6 bases). The CDR3 runs to 13 residues. The V gene's germline CDR1 is ENHRY and CDR2 SYGVKD. Trimming stripped 11 bases from V and 2 bases from J, with 15 bases between. The CDR3 DNA follows: TGTGCCTCCCACGGGAGCGGACAAGAGACCCAGTACTTC. Its protein product is CASHGSGQETQYF.